This T cell receptor (beta chain) was obtained from a study of blood T cell repertoires in COVID-19. Study as a whole: Sample material is recorded as cDNA or gDNA derived from T cells, B-cell-depleted T cells, or PBMCs.

There are a few counts of this clone. CDR1 and CDR2 (germline): SQVTM, ANQGSEA. The ends were cut back, 5 bases at V and 1 base at J, with 11 bases in the middle. CDR3 length: 13 residues. Produced via immunoSEQ multiplex PCR; TCRdb's table is partial and in-frame only. The data hold about 46,000 clones, with around 83% observed a single time. The gene calls are TRBV29-1 and TRBJ2-5; maybe TRBD2 (5 bases). Sequences were obtained from peripheral blood. This TCR derives from a woman aged 80 or over with acute or convalescent COVID-19. The CDR3 DNA is TGCAGCGTTCTCATAAGCGGCCAAGAGACCCAGTACTTC. This translates into CSVLISGQETQYF. The full variable domain, in which reference TRBV29-1 and TRBJ2-5 provide the parts outside the CDR3, is SAVISQKPSRDICQRGTSLTIQCQVDSQVTMMFWYRQQPGQSLTLIATANQGSEATYESGFVIDKFPISRPNLTFSTLTVSNMSPEDSSIYLCSVLISGQETQYFGPGTRLLVL.